The TCR beta chain under discussion was sequenced for a study of Ad26.COV2.S vaccination and SARS-CoV-2 variants. Background on the study: Vaccine-arm donor from the placebo-controlled COV1001 Ad26.COV2.S trial.

Indicated treatment: about 20 received Ad26.COV2.S at low or high dose, single or two shots; 5 received placebo; per-sample allocation not given. Sampling took place 63 days after the first vaccine or placebo injection. TCRdb's table, derived via immunoSEQ multiplex PCR, lists solely in-frame clones and lacks some. The table includes around 450,000 clones, over 75% detected once. Germline CDR1 and CDR2: SGHTA and FQGNSA. The CDR3 covers 19 residues. V lost 3 bases, J lost 5 bases, and 11 bases stayed unmatched. Whole-study findings and limits: Analyses of TCR breadth and depth may have underestimated total T cell responses. Substantial breadth in spike-specific CD8+ and CD4+ T cell responses was reportedly seen after vaccination.

About this clone itself: Its antigen is not identified.

The chain combines TRBV7-2 with TRBJ2-2; 14 bases are a match to TRBD2. The sequenced sample was peripheral blood, obtained in a trial of Ad26.COV2.S vaccine versus placebo. The sequence derives from a person between 18 and 60 years old who received the Ad26.COV2.S COVID-19 vaccine or a placebo. The CDR3 sequence: CASSLPGLAGAYRTGELFF. CDR3 nucleotides: TGTGCCAGCAGCTTGCCGGGACTAGCGGGAGCCTACCGTACCGGGGAGCTGTTTTTT.